Shown below are 8 T cell receptor beta chains from a single sample sequenced in a study of CD8 T cells in ankylosing spondylitis. Study results and limitations: Blood of patients with ankylosing spondylitis appeared to be characterized by a TCR beta motif of eight or nine highly homologous variants.

The antigens these receptors bind are not known. From the 5' RACE reads, TCRdb called clonotypes with MiXCR, one entry per CDR3 protein. The data show around 140,000 distinct CDR3 sequences, roughly 17% seen once. The specimen was blood, either unsorted or a sorted T cell fraction (not recorded which). These receptors were collected from a male donor with ankylosing spondylitis.

This clonotype was seen only a few times. This chain links TRBV20-1 with TRBJ1-1; D unresolved. CDR1 DFQATT and CDR2 SNEGSKA come from the germline V gene (reference sequence). The CDR3 runs to 13 residues. The V gene lost 6 bases and the J gene lost 4 bases, with 15 bases spanning the gap. CDR3 in amino acids: CSAHVWGGTEAFF. The CDR3 DNA reads as TGCAGTGCCCATGTGTGGGGAGGCACTGAAGCTTTCTTT.

The CDR3 here is CASKPTVGQWHEQFF. The CDR3 nucleotides are TGTGCCAGCAAGCCGACCGTAGGACAGTGGCATGAGCAGTTCTTC. The chain couples TRBV6-1 to TRBJ2-1; D perhaps matches TRBD1 (6 bases). This CDR3 is 15 amino acids long. Germline assignment: CDR1 MNHNS and CDR2 SASEGT. V dropped 7 bases and J dropped 8 bases, with 21 bases sitting between them.

The chain links TRBV27 to TRBJ2-3; no clear D gene. Between the trimmed V and J ends, which lost 3 bases and 6 bases, there was a span of 19 bases. The CDR3 contains 16 residues. Germline lookup yields CDR1 MNHEY and CDR2 SMNVEV (reference sequence). The CDR3 here is CASSFSGARKSDTQYF. As DNA, the CDR3 is TGTGCCAGCAGTTTTTCCGGAGCTAGGAAATCTGATACGCAGTATTTT.

This clonotype showed up many times. The chain links TRBV29-1 to TRBJ2-2, with D uncertain. CDR1 and CDR2 from the germline V gene are SQVTM and ANQGSEA. The CDR3 is made up of 12 amino acids. V was pared by 7 bases and J by 4 bases, with 10 bases between. The CDR3 sequence is CSADDSTGELFF. The CDR3 bases are TGCAGCGCGGACGATAGCACCGGGGAGCTGTTTTTT.

This chain connects TRBV6-1 to TRBJ2-2, with a tentative D call TRBD1 (6 bases). Trimming cost V 5 bases and J 4 bases, with 17 bases left between them. The CDR3 loop spans 16 amino acids. Per the germline V gene, CDR1 is MNHNS and CDR2 is SASEGT. CDR3 in amino acids: CASSPVETGGTGELFF. The DNA of the CDR3 is TGTGCCAGCAGTCCCGTGGAGACAGGAGGCACCGGGGAGCTGTTTTTT.

The rearrangement joins TRBV27 to TRBJ2-6, with D perhaps matching TRBD1 (7 bases). The CDR3 runs to 14 residues. The V gene lost 8 bases and the J gene lost 2 bases, with 10 bases spanning the gap. CDR1 and CDR2 (germline): MNHEY, SMNVEV (reference sequence). As DNA, the CDR3 is TGTGCCAGCGGAGGGGGCGCTGGGGCCAACGTCCTGACTTTC. Translating it yields CASGGGAGANVLTF.

The chain has TRBV28 and TRBJ2-7; D remains ambiguous. CDR1 is MDHEN, CDR2 SYDVKM, per germline. Trimming took 2 bases from V and 7 from J, leaving 6 bases between them. The CDR3 has 11 amino acids. CDR3 sequence (DNA): TGTGCCAGCAGTTTACGGGCGGAGCAGTACTTC. This gives the protein CASSLRAEQYF.

The chain joins TRBV20-1 to TRBJ2-7; D uncertain. V lost 0 bases and J lost 2, with 8 bases in between. Germline V gene lookup returns CDR1 DFQATT and CDR2 SNEGSKA (reference sequence). The CDR3 runs to 13 residues. CDR3 in amino acids: CSARDGGTYEQYF. CDR3 DNA: TGCAGTGCTAGAGATGGTGGGACCTACGAGCAGTACTTC.